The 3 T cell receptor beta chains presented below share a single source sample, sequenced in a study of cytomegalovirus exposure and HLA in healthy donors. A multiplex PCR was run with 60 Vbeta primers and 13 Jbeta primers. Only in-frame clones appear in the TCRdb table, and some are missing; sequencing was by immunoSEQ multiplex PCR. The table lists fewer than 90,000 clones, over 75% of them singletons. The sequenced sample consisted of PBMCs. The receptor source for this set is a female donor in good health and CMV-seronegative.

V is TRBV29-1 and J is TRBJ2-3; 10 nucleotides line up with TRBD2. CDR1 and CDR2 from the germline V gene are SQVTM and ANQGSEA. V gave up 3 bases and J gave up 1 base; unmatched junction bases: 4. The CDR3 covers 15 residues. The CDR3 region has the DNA TGCAGCGTTGAGGCGCTAGCGGGAGGCACAGATACGCAGTATTTT. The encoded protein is CSVEALAGGTDTQYF.

The CDR3 DNA reads TGTGCCAGCAGCCAAGATGCTAGCGGAACGCCCGAGCAGTACTTC. Translating gives CASSQDASGTPEQYF. The V gene is TRBV4-2, the J gene TRBJ2-7, with 7 bases identical to TRBD2. V shed 0 bases, J shed 6 bases, and the junction held 8 bases outside the gene matches. From germline, CDR1 is LGHNA and CDR2 YNFKEQ. The CDR3 is 15 residues long.

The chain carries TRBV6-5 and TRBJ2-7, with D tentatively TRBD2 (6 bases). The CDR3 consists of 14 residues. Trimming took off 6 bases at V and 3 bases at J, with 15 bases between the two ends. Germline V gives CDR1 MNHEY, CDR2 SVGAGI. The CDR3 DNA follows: TGTGCCAGCAGAGGAGCTAGCGAAATCTACGAGCAGTACTTC. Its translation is CASRGASEIYEQYF.